This T cell receptor beta chain was retrieved from a study of T cells in Graves' hyperthyroidism and ophthalmopathy. Findings and caveats of the study: Most thyroid clonotypes with frequency above 0.001 were detected in blood. Ophthalmopathy was model-predicted a median roughly 6.2 months pre-onset.

With 7 bases removed from V and 0 bases from J, the gap between germline ends came to 8 bases. Germline-derived CDR1 and CDR2 are SGDLS and YYNGEE. The CDR3 extends over 14 amino acids. Using RNA transcripts as the source, TCR beta CDR3 regions were amplified. During a first-round RT-PCR of the TCR CDR3, the HTBI primer set was used. TCRdb reanalysed the multiplex PCR reads using MiXCR and keeps one entry per CDR3 protein. The data contain 450,000 to 700,000 distinct CDR3 sequences, 46% of them singletons. A remark on this clonotype: Its specificity is not known. Since the CDR3 does not end with the conserved phenylalanine or tryptophan, this likely comes from a read error.

This receptor was obtained from an adult woman with Graves' disease, either hyperthyroidism or ophthalmopathy (not recorded which). Material: peripheral blood or thyroid tissue (not recorded which). This rearrangement joins TRBV9 to TRBJ2-6; D is perhaps TRBD2 (5 bases). CDR3 DNA: TGTGCCAGCTCCCGGGACTCTGGGGCCAACGTCCTGACTCCA. Translated, it gives CASSRDSGANVLTP.